This TCR beta chain derives from a study of T cells in Graves' hyperthyroidism and ophthalmopathy. Study-wide context: Peripheral blood sampling occurred at initial diagnosis, before any treatment.

Regions amplified from RNA transcripts were the TCR beta CDR3 regions. HTBI primers were employed in a first-round RT-PCR of the TCR CDR3. MiXCR was run by TCRdb on the multiplex PCR reads, yielding one entry per CDR3 protein. The sample lists 700,000 or so distinct CDR3 sequences; roughly 15% were seen once. This clonotype has only a few counts. In germline, CDR1 is ENHRY, CDR2 SYGVKD. V lost 3 bases to trimming and J lost 8 bases, with 12 bases between them. The CDR3 length is 13 residues. Uncontrolled infection, other autoimmune disease, pregnancy or lactation disqualified patients from enrolment. In making diagnoses, clinical symptoms, serum thyroxine and TRAb, thyroid ultrasound and orbital computed tomography were all used.

The receptor comes from a woman aged 45-65 years with Graves' ophthalmopathy. The sequencing sample was made of blood. The chain has TRBV10-3 and TRBJ2-3, with D unclear. The CDR3, as DNA: TGTGCCATCAGTGAAGGCCACTCCGTTACGCAGTATTTT. This translates into CAISEGHSVTQYF.